These 30 T cell receptor beta chains share one sample of origin, sequenced in a study of PD-1 blockade in mismatch repair-deficient tumors. Only in-frame clones appear in the TCRdb table, and some are missing; sequencing was by immunoSEQ multiplex PCR. This sample has 100,000 to 150,000 clones, with approximately 86% found just once. Sequencing was performed on peripheral blood, taken 44 weeks after starting pembrolizumab. These receptors were taken from an adult with mismatch repair-deficient cancer.

The chain combines TRBV2 with TRBJ2-5; 7 bases map to TRBD2. V was clipped by 4 bases and J by 2 bases; unmatched bases: 4. Germline CDR1 reads SNHLY; CDR2 reads FYNNEI. The CDR3 consists of 14 residues. DNA of the CDR3: TGTGCCAGCAGTGGGGCTAGCGGACAAGAGACCCAGTACTTC. The encoded protein is CASSGASGQETQYF.

The chain joins TRBV5-1 to TRBJ2-2; 8 positions match TRBD2. This CDR3 region has 19 residues. Germline CDR1 and CDR2: SGHRS and YFSETQ. Trimming at V came to 4 bases and at J to 0 bases, leaving 14 bases not matched to a gene. The CDR3 DNA reads TGCGCCAGCAGCCCAGCGGGAGCCCTTGGGGGGACGAACACCGGGGAGCTGTTTTTT. This encodes CASSPAGALGGTNTGELFF.

CDR3 nucleotide sequence: TGTGCCAGCAAAACAGGACCCTCTGGCTACACCTTC. This codes for CASKTGPSGYTF. The chain carries TRBV6-5 and TRBJ1-2; the D gene is possibly TRBD1 (5 bases). Germline values: CDR1 MNHEY, CDR2 SVGAGI. V was shortened by 7 bases and J by 7 bases, with 13 bases between the two germline ends. This CDR3 is 12 amino acids long.

The chain has TRBV10-3 and TRBJ1-5; D is perhaps TRBD1 (5 bases). The germline CDR1 and CDR2 sequences are ENHRY and SYGVKD. The germline V and J ends were trimmed by 3 bases and 6 bases, with 12 bases remaining between them. This CDR3 region has 14 residues. CDR3 in amino acids: CAISDGTRGQPQHF. The CDR3 DNA follows: TGTGCCATCAGTGACGGGACTCGGGGTCAGCCCCAGCATTTT.

This clone was found a few times. The chain uses TRBV28 and TRBJ2-7; the match to TRBD2 covers 7 bases. V shed 2 bases and J 5 bases; nucleotides not matched to a gene: 12. Germline CDR1 reads MDHEN; CDR2 reads SYDVKM. This CDR3 comprises 16 residues. CDR3 sequence reads: CASSLGSSGIPHEQYF. DNA for the CDR3: TGTGCCAGCAGTTTAGGGTCTAGCGGCATCCCCCACGAGCAGTACTTC.

V is TRBV4-3 and J is TRBJ2-1; 10 bases align to TRBD2. Losses at the gene ends were 0 bases for V and 7 bases for J; bases not matched to a gene: 6. The CDR3 runs to 16 residues. CDR1 and CDR2 from the germline V gene are LGHNA and YSLEER. CDR3 coding DNA: TGCGCCAGCAGCCAAGATCTAGCGGGAGTAGTAAATGAGCAGTTCTTC. It translates to CASSQDLAGVVNEQFF.

This rearrangement joins TRBV5-1 to TRBJ1-1, with TRBD1 matching over 7 bases. CDR3 length: 15 residues. Germline assignment: CDR1 SGHRS and CDR2 YFSETQ. V lost 0 bases, J lost 5 bases, and 7 bases stayed unmatched. The CDR3 loop reads CASSLADREGTEAFF. The CDR3 DNA is TGCGCCAGCAGCTTGGCCGACAGGGAGGGGACTGAAGCTTTCTTT.

In this sample, this clone turned up once. The rearrangement uses TRBV7-9 and TRBJ2-5, with 8 bases fitting TRBD1. V lost 4 bases to trimming and J lost 5 bases; unmatched junction nucleotides: 12. This CDR3 comprises 16 residues. Germline values: CDR1 SEHNR, CDR2 FQNEAQ (reference sequence). CDR3 amino acids: CASSSTAPGGRETQYF. CDR3 nucleotide sequence: TGTGCCAGCAGCTCAACGGCCCCAGGGGGCCGGGAGACCCAGTACTTC.

The chain carries TRBV15 and TRBJ2-5; 14 positions agree with TRBD2. The CDR3 spans 18 residues. Germline-derived CDR1 and CDR2 are LNHNV and YYDKDF (reference sequence). V shed 2 bases, J shed 5 bases, and the junction held 10 bases outside the gene matches. The CDR3: CATSRTTGTSGRRETQYF. The CDR3 coding sequence is TGTGCCACCAGCAGAACAACCGGGACTAGCGGGAGAAGGGAGACCCAGTACTTC.

This chain links TRBV5-1 with TRBJ2-1; 7 bases fit TRBD2. This CDR3 comprises 16 residues. From germline, CDR1 is SGHRS and CDR2 YFSETQ. The junction had 6 bases not matched to a gene; V was cut back by 3 bases and J by 0 bases. CDR3 coding DNA: TGCGCCAGCAGCTCACCTACTAGCGTCTCCTACAATGAGCAGTTCTTC. As protein: CASSSPTSVSYNEQFF.

This clone is a singleton in its sample. The chain combines TRBV4-1 with TRBJ2-7; no firm D call. Germline V lookup: CDR1 MGHRA, CDR2 YSYEKL. This CDR3 comprises 13 residues. V gave up 5 bases and J gave up 2 bases, with 10 bases separating them. The CDR3 region is CASSKGSAYEQYF. The CDR3 DNA follows: TGCGCCAGCAGCAAAGGATCGGCCTACGAGCAGTACTTC.

The rearrangement joins TRBV29-1 to TRBJ2-5, with a tentative D call TRBD1 (5 bases). Trimming took 6 bases from V and 2 from J, leaving 10 bases between them. The CDR3 is made up of 12 amino acids. The V gene's germline CDR1 is SQVTM and CDR2 ANQGSEA. The CDR3 coding sequence is TGCAGCGTCCGGACAACTCAAGAGACCCAGTACTTC. Translation gives CSVRTTQETQYF.

This chain uses TRBV25-1 with TRBJ2-6; D may be TRBD2 (6 bases). This CDR3 is built from 18 residues. V shed 1 base and J shed 2 bases, with 15 bases lying between them. CDR1 and CDR2 (germline): MGHDK, SYGVNS. Here the CDR3 DNA reads TGTGCCAGCAGTGAATCGGGAGTAGGGTTTCCTGGGGCCAACGTCCTGACTTTC. It translates to CASSESGVGFPGANVLTF.

The chain couples TRBV6-4 to TRBJ2-2; D gene ambiguous. V shed 0 bases and J shed 0 bases, with 11 bases lying between them. This CDR3 has 17 amino acids. CDR1 MRHNA and CDR2 SNTAGT come from the germline V gene. In DNA, the CDR3 is TGTGCCAGCAGTGACTCCCCCGGAACAGCGAACACCGGGGAGCTGTTTTTT. As protein: CASSDSPGTANTGELFF.

The CDR3 region has the DNA TGTGCCAGCAGCTTAGAAGCCTACTCCTACGAGCAGTACTTC. It specifies CASSLEAYSYEQYF. The chain combines TRBV7-2 with TRBJ2-7, with D unresolved. Germline V gives CDR1 SGHTA, CDR2 FQGNSA. The CDR3 spans 14 residues. The V and J ends lost 1 base and 0 bases respectively, with 7 bases between them.

J is TRBJ2-2 and V is TRBV21-1. TRBV21-1 is recorded as a pseudogene. The CDR3 has 14 amino acids. Here the CDR3 DNA reads TGTGCCAGCAGCAAAATAGGCGTTACCGGGGAGCTGTTTTTT. Translated: CASSKIGVTGELFF.

The chain links TRBV9 to TRBJ2-5, with 8 bases aligning to TRBD1. Germline loops: CDR1 SGDLS, CDR2 YYNGEE. The CDR3 is made up of 15 amino acids. Losses at the gene ends were 5 bases for V and 2 bases for J; bases not matched to a gene: 8. Written as DNA, the CDR3 is TGTGCCAGCAGTGAGCTGACAGGGGTGCAAGAGACCCAGTACTTC. Translated, it gives CASSELTGVQETQYF.

This rearrangement joins TRBV28 to TRBJ2-4; D remains ambiguous. The CDR3 loop spans 16 amino acids. Germline CDR1 and CDR2: MDHEN and SYDVKM. The V gene lost 3 bases and the J gene lost 4 bases, with 16 bases spanning the gap. The CDR3 is CASSFRSTWDKNIQYF. The DNA for the CDR3 is TGTGCCAGCAGTTTCAGGTCCACCTGGGATAAAAACATTCAGTACTTC. Together with reference TRBV28 and TRBJ2-4, the CDR3 gives the full variable domain: DVKVTQSSRYLVKRTGEKVFLECVQDMDHENMFWYRQDPGLGLRLIYFSYDVKMKEKGDIPEGYSVSREKKERFSLILESASTNQTSMYLCASSFRSTWDKNIQYFGAGTRLSVL.

The chain has TRBV9 and TRBJ2-7; 8 nucleotides line up with TRBD1. V lost 1 base and J lost 7; bases outside the gene matches: 7. Germline values: CDR1 SGDLS, CDR2 YYNGEE. The CDR3 totals 14 residues. CDR3 coding DNA: TGTGCCAGCAGCGTACGGACAGGGAATGGAGAGCAGTACTTC. As protein: CASSVRTGNGEQYF.

This chain joins TRBV14 and TRBJ1-1; D unresolved. The CDR3 loop spans 15 amino acids. Germline V gene sequence: CDR1 SGHDN, CDR2 FVKESK. V lost 2 bases to trimming and J lost 1 base, with 11 bases between them. The CDR3 sequence is CASSQLESTNTEAFF. DNA of the CDR3: TGTGCCAGCAGCCAACTAGAATCAACGAACACTGAAGCTTTCTTT.

The CDR3: CASSHKTPSSYNEQFF. In DNA form, the CDR3 reads TGCGCCAGCAGCCATAAGACCCCAAGCTCCTACAATGAGCAGTTCTTC. The rearrangement uses TRBV4-1 and TRBJ2-1; D is unresolved. CDR3 length: 16 residues. Germline V gene data show CDR1 as MGHRA and CDR2 as YSYEKL. V lost 3 bases and J 0 bases, leaving 12 bases between the germline ends.

The V gene is TRBV6-1, the J gene TRBJ1-1; D may be TRBD1 (5 bases). Germline values: CDR1 MNHNS, CDR2 SASEGT. The CDR3 is 14 residues long. The V and J ends lost 2 bases and 4 bases respectively, with 11 bases between them. As DNA, the CDR3 is TGTGCCAGCAGTGAATACGCAGGGCTCACTGAAGCTTTCTTT. Its translation: CASSEYAGLTEAFF.

The chain recombines TRBV4-3 with TRBJ1-3, with D tentatively TRBD1 (5 bases). The CDR3 loop spans 18 amino acids. Trimming left V 1 base short and J 0 bases short, with 16 bases between. Germline loops: CDR1 LGHNA, CDR2 YSLEER. Here the CDR3 reads CASSQGQTSSGSGNTIYF. The CDR3, as DNA: TGCGCCAGCAGCCAAGGACAGACATCCAGCGGCTCTGGAAACACCATATATTTT.

This rearrangement joins TRBV6-5 to TRBJ2-1; TRBD1 aligns across 7 bases. The CDR3 loop spans 14 amino acids. V shed 7 bases, J shed 0 bases, and the junction held 3 bases outside the gene matches. CDR1 and CDR2 from the germline V gene are MNHEY and SVGAGI. The CDR3 region is CASKGQPSYNEQFF. CDR3 sequence (DNA): TGTGCCAGCAAGGGACAGCCCTCCTACAATGAGCAGTTCTTC.

The chain combines TRBV7-3 with TRBJ2-2; the D is unclear. The ends were cut back, 2 bases at V and 7 bases at J, with 17 bases in the middle. There are 16 residues in the CDR3. Germline loops: CDR1 SGHTA, CDR2 FQGTGA. CDR3 amino acids: CASSLVGRSRGGELFF. CDR3 nucleotides: TGTGCCAGCAGCTTAGTCGGGCGATCTAGAGGCGGGGAGCTGTTTTTT.

This rearrangement joins TRBV5-6 to TRBJ2-1; D is possibly TRBD2 (6 bases). This CDR3 contains 15 residues. Germline CDR1 reads SGHDT; CDR2 reads YYEEEE. Trimming took 4 bases from V and 0 from J, leaving 11 bases between them. CDR3 amino acids: CASSGSGTSYNEQFF. CDR3 DNA sequence: TGTGCCAGCAGCGGTAGCGGAACCTCCTACAATGAGCAGTTCTTC.

The chain recombines TRBV6-5 with TRBJ2-7; 7 bases agree with TRBD2. Germline CDR1 is MNHEY and CDR2 is SVGAGI. This CDR3 has 15 residues. V gave up 0 bases and J gave up 3 bases; unmatched junction bases: 5. CDR3 coding DNA: TGTGCCAGCAGTTACTCAGGACTAGGCCTCTACGAGCAGTACTTC. It encodes CASSYSGLGLYEQYF.

The chain is built from TRBV6-1 and TRBJ2-1, with 16 bases matching TRBD2. CDR3 size: 15 residues. Germline V gene lookup returns CDR1 MNHNS and CDR2 SASEGT. V was clipped by 3 bases and J by 10 bases; unmatched bases: 3. This chain's CDR3 is CASSEGLAGGDEQFF. In nucleotides, the CDR3 is TGTGCCAGCAGTGAGGGACTAGCGGGAGGGGACGAGCAGTTCTTC.

The chain couples TRBV30 to TRBJ2-7; 8 bases map to TRBD2. V lost 4 bases, J lost 5 bases, and 13 bases stayed unmatched. The germline CDR1 and CDR2 sequences are GTSNPN and SVGIG (reference sequence). This CDR3 spans 15 amino acids. CDR3 region: CAWKGQRENINEQYF. The CDR3 region has the DNA TGTGCCTGGAAGGGGCAGCGGGAGAATATCAACGAGCAGTACTTC.

The J gene is TRBJ2-6, the V gene TRBV6-4, with TRBD1 identical over 8 bases. With 5 bases clipped from V and 1 base from J, the junction kept 7 bases outside the gene matches. This CDR3 contains 17 residues. Germline V gene sequence: CDR1 MRHNA, CDR2 SNTAGT. The CDR3 reads CASSPRGHFSGANVLTF. The CDR3 bases are TGTGCCAGCAGTCCCAGGGGGCATTTTTCTGGGGCCAACGTCCTGACTTTC.